This T cell receptor (beta chain) was identified during a study of blood T cell repertoires in COVID-19. Sequenced by immunoSEQ multiplex PCR; TCRdb stores in-frame clones only, minus some. The data show under 100,000 clones, around 86% seen once. This CDR3 has 17 amino acids. Germline trimming cut 4 bases from V and 3 bases from J; bases unmatched to any gene: 12. Germline V gives CDR1 MGHRA, CDR2 YSYEKL. What was sequenced was peripheral blood. The chain couples TRBV4-1 to TRBJ2-5; TRBD1 agrees at 9 bases. This receptor was identified in a man aged 40-49 years with acute or convalescent COVID-19. The CDR3 nucleotides are TGCGCCAGCAGCCCCCGACAGGGGGGAAGGGGAAAAGAGACCCAGTACTTC. This sequence encodes CASSPRQGGRGKETQYF.